This T cell receptor beta chain was recovered during a study of blood T cells in healthy people across ages. This CDR3 has 16 amino acids. Losses at the gene ends were 5 bases for V and 1 base for J; bases not matched to a gene: 11. Germline V gives CDR1 DFQATT, CDR2 SNEGSKA (reference sequence). This clonotype was seen many times. Each donor had around 9.2 milliliters of peripheral blood drawn. PBMCs, at least 6.5 million per sample, were isolated. Primers used in a second PCR of about 7 to 12 cycles were a sample-barcoded 5' primer and a J-beta primer mix. TCRdb re-analysed the 5' RACE reads in MiXCR, keeping a single row per CDR3 protein. The sample has around 670,000 distinct CDR3 sequences, less than 35% seen once.

Material: blood. This TCR came from a woman aged 80 or over in good health. The genes are TRBV20-1 and TRBJ2-1; 7 positions agree with TRBD2. CDR3 sequence: CSASSRAGESYNEQFF. CDR3 nucleotides: TGCAGTGCTTCAAGCAGGGCGGGGGAATCCTACAATGAGCAGTTCTTC.